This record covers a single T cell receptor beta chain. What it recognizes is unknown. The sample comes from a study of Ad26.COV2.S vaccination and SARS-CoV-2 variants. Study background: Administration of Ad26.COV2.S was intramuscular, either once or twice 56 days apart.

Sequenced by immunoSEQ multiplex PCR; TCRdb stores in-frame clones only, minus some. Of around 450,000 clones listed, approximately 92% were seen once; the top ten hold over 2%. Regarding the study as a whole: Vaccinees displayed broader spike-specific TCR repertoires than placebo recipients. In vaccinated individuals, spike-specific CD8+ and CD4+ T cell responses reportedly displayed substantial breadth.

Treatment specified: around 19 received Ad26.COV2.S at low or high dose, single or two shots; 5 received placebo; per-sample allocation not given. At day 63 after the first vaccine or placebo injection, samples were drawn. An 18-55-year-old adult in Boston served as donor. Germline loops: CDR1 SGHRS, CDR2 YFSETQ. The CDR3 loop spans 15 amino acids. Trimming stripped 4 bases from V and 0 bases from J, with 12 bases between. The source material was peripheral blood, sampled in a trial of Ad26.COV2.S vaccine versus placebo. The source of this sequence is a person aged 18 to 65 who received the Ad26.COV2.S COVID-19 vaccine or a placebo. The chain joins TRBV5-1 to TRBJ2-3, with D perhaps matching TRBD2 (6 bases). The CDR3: CASSQGLTSTDTQYF. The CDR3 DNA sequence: TGCGCCAGCAGCCAGGGACTTACTAGCACAGATACGCAGTATTTT.